This T cell receptor beta chain derives from a study of cytomegalovirus exposure and HLA in healthy donors. The germline V gene has CDR1 SGHNT and CDR2 YYREEE (reference sequence). V lost 4 bases and J lost 5; bases outside the gene matches: 12. The CDR3 is 17 residues long. The PCR employed 60 Vbeta primers together with 13 Jbeta primers. Using immunoSEQ multiplex PCR, the repertoire was profiled, and TCRdb retains in-frame clones only, with some absent. The sample lists 150,000 to 200,000 clones; almost 85% were seen once. Study results and caveats: Being indistinguishable, some V segments were excluded, TRBV6-2 and TRBV6-3 among them.

Worth noting for this clone: Its cognate antigen is unknown.

Donors likely had unrecorded immune exposures despite being nominally healthy when sampled. The chain combines TRBV5-4 with TRBJ1-6; TRBD1 agrees at 7 bases. This clonotype was obtained from a boy aged 5-17 years in good health and CMV-seronegative. Sequences were obtained from PBMCs. CDR3 bases: TGTGCCAGCAGCCACCCCTCCGGGACAGACAATAATTCACCCCTCCACTTT. It yields the protein CASSHPSGTDNNSPLHF.